One TCR beta chain is described in this entry. The data originate from a study of HIV-infected patients and healthy controls. Whole blood was used without fractionation, so all unsorted peripheral T cells were included. Peripheral blood, around 2.5 ml, was drawn for RNA extraction. CDR3 length: 13 amino acids. Germline V gene lookup returns CDR1 LNHDA and CDR2 SQIVND (reference sequence). V was pared by 7 bases and J by 2 bases, with 1 base of the junction left unmatched. Alpha and beta constant-region primers primed reverse transcription of around 550 ng RNA. Separate chain-specific third strand synthesis with multiplexing indices produced the alpha and beta libraries. The cDNA received a 5' RACE adapter containing a random hexamer plus an SP2 sequencing primer site. A short first PCR added P5 and P7 adapter elements and a second index. TCRdb re-analysed the 5' RACE reads in MiXCR, keeping a single row per CDR3 protein. The sample has about 24,000 distinct CDR3 sequences; about 9% are singletons.

The gene calls are TRBV19 and TRBJ2-1; 8 bases agree with TRBD2. The receptor's source is an adult in good health. The sample taken for sequencing was blood. CDR3 nucleotide sequence: TGTGCCAGTACGCGGGGGGCCTACAATGAGCAGTTCTTC. This encodes CASTRGAYNEQFF.